Described below is a single T cell receptor beta chain sequence and its context. Its target is unknown. This record comes from a study of cytomegalovirus exposure and HLA in healthy donors. Study context: Out of around 360 genotyped donors, about 80% belonged to the Caucasian-associated ancestry cluster.

Germline V gene lookup returns CDR1 SGHDN and CDR2 FVKESK. Trimming cost V 1 base and J 1 base; bases outside gene matches: 0. The CDR3 totals 15 residues. General study results and limits: Cytomegalovirus-associated TCR beta chains were listed, numbering 150 to 200. Common viral pathogens (according to a later analysis) appeared linked to several of the most significant clusters. Earlier analysis found most TCR beta V segments productive about 87% or about 30% of the time.

The PCR used 60 Vbeta and 13 Jbeta primers. Sequencing used immunoSEQ multiplex PCR; TCRdb keeps in-frame clones, though not all of them. Of roughly 190,000 clones in the sample, about four fifths were seen once. The rearrangement links TRBV14 to TRBJ1-1; 10 bases are shared with TRBD1. This sequence was found in a man aged 35-49 years in good health and CMV-seropositive. Sequences were obtained from PBMCs. The CDR3 DNA follows: TGTGCCAGCAGCCAAGGACAGGGGGCGAACACTGAAGCTTTCTTT. It yields the protein CASSQGQGANTEAFF.